This T cell receptor (beta chain) was observed in a study of T cell clonality in common variable immunodeficiency. Study-level findings and limits: CVID subjects showed higher TCRbeta clonality than healthy controls.

The CDR3 extends over 14 amino acids. The V segment lost 6 bases and the J segment 0 bases; nucleotides outside the gene matches: 2. Generated by immunoSEQ multiplex PCR, the TCRdb table keeps only in-frame clones and is missing some. The sample contains about 60,000 clones, none occurring once; approximately 1.6% lies in the top ten. Donors gave roughly 5 to 8 ml heparinized peripheral whole blood. This clone was counted many times. The antigen is undetermined. The DNA ends 3 residues before the CDR3 does, and the rest of the CDR3 is filled in from the germline J gene. The chain recombines TRBV12-3 or TRBV12-4 with TRBJ2-3; TRBD2 matches 8 bases. The clonotype originates from a person aged 18 to 70 in good health. What was sequenced was peripheral blood mononuclear cells. The CDR3 loop reads CASSRGGSTDTQYF. CDR3 DNA (partial): TGTGCCAGCAGCCGGGGGGGTAGCACAGATACG.